The sequence of this T cell receptor beta chain was determined in a study of CD8 T cells in Susac syndrome. Reverse transcription of about 0.5 to 1 ug RNA was carried out with random hexamers. A multiplex approach, immunoSEQ multiplex PCR, amplified TCR beta CDR3 across 54 Vbeta and 13 Jbeta. TCRdb re-called the immunoSEQ multiplex PCR reads with MiXCR, one entry per CDR3 protein. The sample carries just over 150,000 distinct CDR3 sequences, about 95% recorded once. Blood CD8+ and CD4+ T cells underwent high-throughput TCR beta sequencing. Negative isolation yielded CD4+ and CD8+ T cells, and FACS enriched TEMRA cells. With 5 bases removed from V and 4 bases from J, the gap between germline ends came to 12 bases. Germline loops: CDR1 SGHVS, CDR2 FNYEAQ. CDR3 length: 14 residues.

Source material: CD8+ T cells from PBMCs. The TCR originated in a human donor with multiple sclerosis. The chain uses TRBV7-6 and TRBJ2-1; TRBD1 is a possible D gene (6 bases). The CDR3, as DNA: TGTGCCAGCAGCCGTTGGACAGAGTACAATGAGCAGTTCTTC. As protein: CASSRWTEYNEQFF.